Given below is one TCR beta chain in context. The antigen is unknown. The sample originates from a study of identical twins. Study-wide points: Weaker excess sharing between twins was seen in beta out-of-frame sequences. There was more out-of-frame TCR alpha sharing in monozygotic twins than models estimated.

V shed 6 bases and J 0 bases; nucleotides not matched to a gene: 13. The CDR3 totals 19 residues. Per the germline V gene, CDR1 is MNHNS and CDR2 is SASEGT. Through template switching, a universal primer site was introduced, and the cDNA contained unique molecular identifiers. TCRdb passed the 5' RACE reads through MiXCR, listing each CDR3 protein once. The table has under 300,000 distinct CDR3 sequences, over 13% seen once. The specimen was memory (CD45RO+) T cells sorted from blood. The chain couples TRBV6-1 to TRBJ2-3, with TRBD2 matching 12 bases. The receptor comes from a woman under 30 in good health. CDR3 DNA sequence: TGTGCCAGCAGCCCTGGGGGGACTAGCGGGTTCTCTAGCACAGATACGCAGTATTTT. Residues: CASSPGGTSGFSSTDTQYF.